This T cell receptor (beta chain) came from a study of T cells in narcolepsy. Study-level background: Patients with NT1 or NT2 and healthy control donors were enrolled.

The method was immunoSEQ multiplex PCR; TCRdb's version includes in-frame clones alone and lacks a portion of them. The sample holds tens of thousands of clones, roughly 86% seen once. Notes on this clone: Its antigen is not identified.

Regarding the study as a whole: Autoreactive clone sequences were missing from some blood memory CD4+ repertoires. Reportedly, autoreactive clonotypes were serially detected in patients' blood but not controls'. Same-patient CSF and blood CD4+ T cell clonotypes included HCRT-specific and TRIB2-specific autoreactive ones.

Germline values: CDR1 GTSNPN, CDR2 SVGIG (reference sequence). The CDR3 loop spans 15 amino acids. Sequenced input: memory (CD45RA-) CD4+ T cells from blood. This chain joins TRBV30 and TRBJ2-5, with D maybe TRBD1 (6 bases). Near its end, the DNA agrees better with TRBJ2-7, so the J call may be wrong. This clonotype was sampled from a human donor in good health. The CDR3 reads CAWSVPQQGTYEQYF. The CDR3 nucleotides read TGTGCCTGGAGTGTACCCCAACAGGGTACCTACGAGCAGTACTTC.